Listed below are T cell receptor beta chains from one sample, sequenced in a study of T cells after yellow fever vaccination. TCRdb redid the calling of the 5' RACE reads with MiXCR, one entry per CDR3 protein. This sample yields hundreds of thousands of distinct CDR3 sequences, of which roughly 14% are seen a single time; around 15% belongs to the top ten. Source: PBMCs, taken on the day of the yellow fever booster vaccination. These receptor sequences come from a man aged 25 to 40 who received the YFV17D yellow fever vaccine. Each CDR3 is given with its conserved first and last residue. The order of the fields is D gene, V gene, clone size, J gene, CDR3 protein, CDR3 DNA. A D gene is named only where the DNA matches it firmly. Not all rows give a size; the values are once, few, many and, for expanded clones, a class.

d_gene: NA
v_gene: TRBV19
abundance: few
j_gene: TRBJ1-1
CDR3aa: CASSIQLNRRLNTEAFF
CDR3nt: TGTGCCAGTAGTATCCAATTGAACAGGAGATTGAACACTGAAGCTTTCTTT

d_gene: NA
v_gene: TRBV24-1
abundance: few
j_gene: TRBJ2-3
CDR3aa: CATSERGKGADTQYF
CDR3nt: TGTGCCACCAGTGAACGGGGGAAGGGGGCAGATACGCAGTATTTT

d_gene: TRBD2
v_gene: TRBV4-3
abundance: few
j_gene: TRBJ2-7
CDR3aa: CASSQDPGLAGNGEQYF
CDR3nt: TGCGCCAGCAGCCAAGATCCCGGACTAGCGGGGAATGGCGAGCAGTACTTC

d_gene: NA
v_gene: TRBV6-1
abundance: NA
j_gene: TRBJ1-1
CDR3aa: CASRWEKNTEAFF
CDR3nt: TGTGCCAGCAGGTGGGAGAAAAACACTGAAGCTTTCTTT

d_gene: NA
v_gene: TRBV9
abundance: few
j_gene: TRBJ2-2
CDR3aa: CASSAERGGELFF
CDR3nt: TGTGCCAGCAGCGCCGAACGGGGCGGGGAGCTGTTTTTT

d_gene: NA
v_gene: TRBV6-5
abundance: NA
j_gene: TRBJ2-7
CDR3aa: CASSYSVVGPYEQYF
CDR3nt: TGTGCCAGCAGTTACTCTGTCGTGGGACCCTACGAGCAGTACTTC

d_gene: NA
v_gene: TRBV7-9
abundance: once
j_gene: TRBJ1-4
CDR3aa: CASSSVWGSEKLFF
CDR3nt: TGTGCCAGCAGCTCGGTTTGGGGAAGCGAAAAACTGTTTTTT

d_gene: NA
v_gene: TRBV6-1
abundance: many
j_gene: TRBJ2-1
CDR3aa: CASSENGGDEQFF
CDR3nt: TGTGCCAGCAGTGAGAATGGTGGCGATGAGCAGTTCTTC

d_gene: TRBD1
v_gene: TRBV27
abundance: NA
j_gene: TRBJ2-5
CDR3aa: CASSLSYRGHGETQYF
CDR3nt: TGTGCCAGCAGTTTGTCGTATAGGGGGCATGGTGAGACCCAGTACTTC

d_gene: NA
v_gene: TRBV7-6
abundance: few
j_gene: TRBJ2-7
CDR3aa: CASSSQFEQYF
CDR3nt: TGTGCCAGCAGCTCTCAGTTCGAGCAGTACTTC

d_gene: NA
v_gene: TRBV7-2
abundance: NA
j_gene: TRBJ2-2
CDR3aa: CASSLRQALTGELFF
CDR3nt: TGTGCCAGCAGCTTAAGACAGGCCCTAACCGGGGAGCTGTTTTTT

d_gene: TRBD1
v_gene: TRBV7-2
abundance: few
j_gene: TRBJ1-3
CDR3aa: CASSLRTGPGNTIYF
CDR3nt: TGTGCCAGCAGCCTGAGGACAGGGCCAGGAAACACCATATATTTT

d_gene: NA
v_gene: TRBV20-1
abundance: few
j_gene: TRBJ1-6
CDR3aa: CSPGVIDGNSPLHF
CDR3nt: TGCAGCCCAGGGGTAATCGATGGTAATTCACCCCTCCACTTT

d_gene: NA
v_gene: TRBV7-2
abundance: NA
j_gene: TRBJ2-4
CDR3aa: CASSVRVGKNIQYF
CDR3nt: TGTGCCAGCAGCGTACGGGTTGGCAAAAACATTCAGTACTTC

d_gene: NA
v_gene: TRBV10-2
abundance: NA
j_gene: TRBJ2-1
CDR3aa: CASNFGYNEQFF
CDR3nt: TGCGCCAGCAATTTCGGTTACAATGAGCAGTTCTTC

d_gene: NA
v_gene: TRBV19
abundance: NA
j_gene: TRBJ2-1
CDR3aa: CASSIGTENEQFF
CDR3nt: TGTGCCAGTAGTATAGGGACAGAGAATGAGCAGTTCTTC

d_gene: TRBD1
v_gene: TRBV5-5
abundance: NA
j_gene: TRBJ2-3
CDR3aa: CASSLDRRDSTWTDTQYF
CDR3nt: TGTGCCAGCAGCTTGGACCGCCGGGACAGCACATGGACAGATACGCAGTATTTT

d_gene: TRBD1
v_gene: TRBV6-1
abundance: few
j_gene: TRBJ2-3
CDR3aa: CASRPDRASTDTQYF
CDR3nt: TGTGCCAGCAGACCCGACAGGGCTAGCACAGATACGCAGTATTTT